Listed below are T cell receptor beta chains from one sample, sequenced in a study of shared clonotypes between healthy human individuals. Sequencing was performed with immunoSEQ multiplex PCR; in TCRdb, only in-frame clones are kept and a portion is missing. The sample consists of about 480,000 clones, around 74% of them appearing once. Sequencing was performed on PBMCs. The receptors were gathered from a middle-aged woman in good health. Some clones in this sample may be carry-over from other donors' samples. Both conserved end residues are part of each CDR3. The order of the fields is clone size, J gene, D gene, V gene, CDR3 DNA, CDR3 protein. The D gene is left open where the match is weak. Clone size, where shown, is once, few, many, or a class for clones that have expanded.

clone size: NA; J gene: TRBJ1-1; D gene: NA; V gene: TRBV18; CDR3 DNA: TGTGCCAGCTCACCAGGGGGAAGGGACACTGAAGCTTTCTTT; CDR3 protein: CASSPGGRDTEAFF
clone size: NA; J gene: TRBJ2-1; D gene: NA; V gene: TRBV5-1; CDR3 DNA: TGCGCCAGCAGCTTGGAGACAGCGTCCTACAATGAGCAGTTCTTC; CDR3 protein: CASSLETASYNEQFF
clone size: NA; J gene: TRBJ2-5; D gene: TRBD2; V gene: TRBV7-2; CDR3 DNA: TGTGCCAGCAGCTTAGCGCTAGCGGGAGGGGAGACCCAGTACTTC; CDR3 protein: CASSLALAGGETQYF
clone size: few; J gene: TRBJ2-5; D gene: TRBD2; V gene: TRBV7-9; CDR3 DNA: TGTGCCAGCAGCCCCGGACTAGCGTGGGAGACCCAGTACTTC; CDR3 protein: CASSPGLAWETQYF
clone size: NA; J gene: TRBJ1-5; D gene: NA; V gene: TRBV2; CDR3 DNA: TGTGCCAGCAGTGAAGCGCGGGGGCAGAATCAGCCCCAGCATTTT; CDR3 protein: CASSEARGQNQPQHF
clone size: NA; J gene: TRBJ1-1; D gene: NA; V gene: TRBV28; CDR3 DNA: TGTGCCAGCAGGAATACAGGGAACACTGAAGCTTTCTTT; CDR3 protein: CASRNTGNTEAFF
clone size: NA; J gene: TRBJ2-5; D gene: TRBD2; V gene: TRBV5-1; CDR3 DNA: TGCGCCAGCAGCGCGGGCGGGGGGGCAGAGACCCAGTACTTC; CDR3 protein: CASSAGGGAETQYF
clone size: NA; J gene: TRBJ1-1; D gene: NA; V gene: TRBV10-2; CDR3 DNA: TGCGCCAGCAGGCCGGGAGACGTGGACACTGAAGCTTTCTTT; CDR3 protein: CASRPGDVDTEAFF
clone size: NA; J gene: TRBJ2-1; D gene: TRBD2; V gene: TRBV28; CDR3 DNA: TGTGCCAGCATGACCCGGGAGGCCTCCTACAATGAGCAGTTCTTC; CDR3 protein: CASMTREASYNEQFF
clone size: once; J gene: TRBJ2-3; D gene: TRBD1; V gene: TRBV7-9; CDR3 DNA: TGTGCCAGCAGCTCCTACAGGGGGCCATCGGATACGCAGTATTTT; CDR3 protein: CASSSYRGPSDTQYF
clone size: NA; J gene: TRBJ1-5; D gene: TRBD1; V gene: TRBV5-1; CDR3 DNA: TGCGCCAGCAGCTTGGAGACAGGGGGATTCACGCCCCAGCATTTT; CDR3 protein: CASSLETGGFTPQHF
clone size: NA; J gene: TRBJ1-1; D gene: NA; V gene: TRBV6-6; CDR3 DNA: TGTGCCAGCAGTTGGGGAGGGGCGAGGACTGAAGCTTTCTTT; CDR3 protein: CASSWGGARTEAFF
clone size: NA; J gene: TRBJ2-7; D gene: NA; V gene: TRBV5-6; CDR3 DNA: TGTGCCAGCAGCTTGGTGGGTGGCTACGAGCAGTACTTC; CDR3 protein: CASSLVGGYEQYF
clone size: NA; J gene: TRBJ2-5; D gene: NA; V gene: TRBV15; CDR3 DNA: TGTGCCACCAGCATGGGGGGGGGCACGGAGACCCAGTACTTC; CDR3 protein: CATSMGGGTETQYF
clone size: NA; J gene: TRBJ1-5; D gene: TRBD1; V gene: TRBV19; CDR3 DNA: TGTGCCTGCTCCCGTGGGACAGATAGCAATCAGCCCCAGCATTTT; CDR3 protein: CACSRGTDSNQPQHF
clone size: NA; J gene: TRBJ2-5; D gene: NA; V gene: TRBV19; CDR3 DNA: TGTGCCAGTAGTAATCAGGGAATGAAAGAGACCCAGTACTTC; CDR3 protein: CASSNQGMKETQYF
clone size: once; J gene: TRBJ1-5; D gene: NA; V gene: TRBV19; CDR3 DNA: TGTGCCAGTATCAGGACAGCCCAGGGTCAGCCCCAGCATTTT; CDR3 protein: CASIRTAQGQPQHF
clone size: few; J gene: TRBJ2-7; D gene: TRBD2; V gene: TRBV5-5; CDR3 DNA: TGTGCCAGCAGCTTCGGGACTAGGCCTGTGTACGAGCAGTACTTC; CDR3 protein: CASSFGTRPVYEQYF
clone size: few; J gene: TRBJ2-7; D gene: NA; V gene: TRBV27; CDR3 DNA: TGTGCCAGCAGTTTAAGACTCAGGACGGGGGAGCAGTACTTC; CDR3 protein: CASSLRLRTGEQYF
clone size: NA; J gene: TRBJ2-2; D gene: NA; V gene: TRBV10-3; CDR3 DNA: TGTGCCATCAGGCAGGAACCGAACACCGGGGAGCTGTTTTTT; CDR3 protein: CAIRQEPNTGELFF
clone size: NA; J gene: TRBJ2-7; D gene: NA; V gene: TRBV6-1; CDR3 DNA: TGTGCCAGCAACCCCCAGGGATTTACGGACGAGCAGTACTTC; CDR3 protein: CASNPQGFTDEQYF
clone size: NA; J gene: TRBJ2-7; D gene: TRBD1; V gene: TRBV28; CDR3 DNA: TGTGCCAGCAAGGGCGCAGGACAGGGTCCCTACGAGCAGTACTTC; CDR3 protein: CASKGAGQGPYEQYF
clone size: NA; J gene: TRBJ2-3; D gene: TRBD1; V gene: TRBV5-6; CDR3 DNA: TGTGCCAGCAGCTTGGGGGACAGGGGGACAGATACGCAGTATTTT; CDR3 protein: CASSLGDRGTDTQYF
clone size: once; J gene: TRBJ1-5; D gene: NA; V gene: TRBV28; CDR3 DNA: TGTGCCAGCAGTTTACCGACAGGTAGCAATCAGCCCCAGCATTTT; CDR3 protein: CASSLPTGSNQPQHF